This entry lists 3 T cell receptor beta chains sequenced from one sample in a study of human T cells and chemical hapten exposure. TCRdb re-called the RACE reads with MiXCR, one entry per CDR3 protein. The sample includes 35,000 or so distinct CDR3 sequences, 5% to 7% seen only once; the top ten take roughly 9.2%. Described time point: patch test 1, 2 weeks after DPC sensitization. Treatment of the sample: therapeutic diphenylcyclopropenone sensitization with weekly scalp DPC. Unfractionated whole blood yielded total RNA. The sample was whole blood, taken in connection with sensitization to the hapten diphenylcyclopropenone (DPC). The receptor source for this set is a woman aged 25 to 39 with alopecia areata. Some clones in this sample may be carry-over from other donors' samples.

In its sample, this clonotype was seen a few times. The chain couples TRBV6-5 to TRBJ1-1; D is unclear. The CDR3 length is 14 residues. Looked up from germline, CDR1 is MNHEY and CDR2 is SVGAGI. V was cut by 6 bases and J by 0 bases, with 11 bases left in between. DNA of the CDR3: TGTGCCAGCAGGGAGGGAGGAATGAACACTGAAGCTTTCTTT. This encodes CASREGGMNTEAFF.

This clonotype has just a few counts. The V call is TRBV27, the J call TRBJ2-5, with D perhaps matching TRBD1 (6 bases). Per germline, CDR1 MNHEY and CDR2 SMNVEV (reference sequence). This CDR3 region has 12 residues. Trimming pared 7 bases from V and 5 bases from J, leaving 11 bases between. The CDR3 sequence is CASKDRSETQYF. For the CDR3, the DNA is TGTGCCAGCAAAGACAGGAGCGAGACCCAGTACTTC.

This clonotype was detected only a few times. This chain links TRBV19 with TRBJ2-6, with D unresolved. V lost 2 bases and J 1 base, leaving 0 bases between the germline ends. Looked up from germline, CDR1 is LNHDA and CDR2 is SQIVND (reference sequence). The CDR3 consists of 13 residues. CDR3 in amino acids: CASSISGANVLTF. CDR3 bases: TGTGCCAGTAGTATATCTGGGGCCAACGTCCTGACTTTC.